The T cell receptor (beta chain) under discussion was sequenced for a study of regulatory T cells. The PCR used 52 TRBV and 13 TRBJ primers. Assay used: immunoSEQ multiplex PCR; TCRdb lists only in-frame clones, some missing. The sample carries about 17,000 clones, roughly nine tenths recorded once. Every patient with CD3G deficiency had evidence of autoimmunity. V was pared by 5 bases and J by 7 bases, with 9 bases of the junction left unmatched. CDR1 and CDR2 (germline): SEHNR, FQNEAQ (reference sequence). CDR3 length: 15 residues. The specimen was CD8+ T cells sorted from blood. The clonotype comes from a person aged 18 to 30 with CD3G deficiency. The rearrangement joins TRBV7-9 to TRBJ2-4; the match to TRBD1 covers 9 bases. CDR3 sequence: CASSQKQGAENIQYF. The CDR3 coding sequence is TGTGCCAGCAGCCAAAAACAGGGGGCTGAGAACATTCAGTACTTC.